What follows describes a single T cell receptor (beta chain). Data came from immunoSEQ multiplex PCR; TCRdb stores just in-frame clones and leaves some out. Of about 320,000 clones listed, more than 75% were seen once; the top ten hold 2.6%. This CDR3 is 15 amino acids long. V dropped 6 bases and J dropped 5 bases, with 17 bases sitting between them. CDR1 LNHDA and CDR2 SQIVND come from the germline V gene (reference sequence). These data come from a study of blood T cell repertoires in COVID-19. In the study overall: Sample material is recorded as cDNA or gDNA derived from T cells, B-cell-depleted T cells, or PBMCs.

Those enrolled, adults aged about 18 to 89 years, came from fewer than 25 US areas. Cohort assignment relied on participant-reported clinical history. Cohort 3 donors counted as recovered after two negative PCRs, clearance, or resolved symptoms. J is TRBJ2-1 and V is TRBV19, with D possibly matching TRBD2 (5 bases). The receptor was derived from a man in his 60s who had recovered from COVID-19. The sample comprised PBMCs or T cells enriched from blood (not recorded which). The CDR3 loop is CASSPSGAHHNEQFF. The CDR3, as DNA: TGTGCCAGTAGCCCGAGCGGAGCGCACCACAATGAGCAGTTCTTC. Using reference TRBV19 and TRBJ2-1 for the parts outside the CDR3, the full variable domain is DGGITQSPKYLFRKEGQNVTLSCEQNLNHDAMYWYRQDPGQGLRLIYYSQIVNDFQKGDIAEGYSVSREKKESFPLTVTSAQKNPTAFYLCASSPSGAHHNEQFFGPGTRLTVL.